Reported below is one T cell receptor (beta chain). Its antigen is as yet unknown. Arm-PCR with iRepertoire HTBI primers amplified the CDR3 regions for these TCR beta libraries. In the original workflow: Analysis of the samples identified about 62 TRBV and 14 TRBJ segments. In TCRdb, the multiplex PCR reads were re-called with MiXCR into one record per CDR3 protein. Clone size and V and J calls follow TCRdb, not the original study. The repertoire holds under 400,000 distinct CDR3 sequences, 16% seen once, with around 27% in the top ten. This sample was taken from a study of regulatory T cells in long-lasting Graves disease. Overall study context: Graves' patients, newly diagnosed, had taken antithyroid drugs under 3 months. Study findings and constraints: Compared with new cases, persistent Graves' patients showed reduced TCR diversity.

V lost 4 bases and J 5 bases, leaving 19 bases between the germline ends. The CDR3 is 15 residues long. In germline, CDR1 is SGHRS, CDR2 YFSETQ. Time point defined: newly diagnosed GD, antithyroid drugs for less than 3 months. From PBMCs, RNA was extracted and then used to make the TCR library. The same sample was also studied in work on T cells in Graves' hyperthyroidism and ophthalmopathy.

The sequences come from peripheral blood mononuclear cells (PBMCs), collected at new diagnosis, from a patient treated with antithyroid drugs. The chain has TRBV5-1 and TRBJ2-7; D possibly matches TRBD1 or TRBD2 (5 bases each). The sequence derives from a man aged 40-50 years with Graves disease. The CDR3 is CASSGGQGSSNEQYF. The CDR3 nucleotides are TGCGCCAGCAGCGGAGGTCAGGGCAGTAGCAACGAGCAGTACTTC.